What follows is one TCR beta chain and its context. Other DNA sequences in this specimen translate into the identical CDR3. In the authors' methods: Reference gene primers were amplified, and this amplification served to estimate nucleated cell counts. Data came from immunoSEQ multiplex PCR; TCRdb stores just in-frame clones and leaves some out. That table furnishes V, J and clone size, whereas the DNA furnished D and trimming. The sample has about 410,000 clones; roughly 85% are singletons. The data were obtained in a study of blood T cell repertoires in COVID-19. Overall study context: Both acute and convalescent COVID-19 samples were obtained from the United States, Italy and Spain. From T cells, B-cell-depleted T cells, or PBMCs came the material, which was cDNA or gDNA.

The receptor was derived from a woman in her twenties or thirties with active or convalescent COVID-19. Material: peripheral blood.

Here the CDR3 reads CASSLQGANTGELFF. Here the CDR3 DNA reads TGCGCCAGCAGCTTACAGGGGGCGAACACCGGGGAGCTGTTTTTT. This chain joins TRBV5-1 and TRBJ2-2, with 8 bases identical to TRBD1. Germline loops: CDR1 SGHRS, CDR2 YFSETQ. The ends lost 2 bases at V and 0 bases at J; junction bases unmatched: 0. This CDR3 has 15 amino acids.